This T cell receptor (beta chain) was sequenced for a study of CD8+CD57+ T cells in acquired aplastic anemia (dated by TCRdb to between 2017 and 2018). In the study overall: Extracted DNA from sorted CD4+ and CD8+ cells averaged about 3 ug, ranging from roughly 0.17 to 27.4 ug. A CD8+CD57+ expansion meant a frequency higher than the mean frequency seen in healthy subjects.

Patients chosen for sequencing had shown expansion of CD8+CD57+ cells by flow cytometry. Every patient had severe acquired aplastic anemia, diagnosed using the International Study of Aplastic Anemia and Agranulocytosis and Camitta criteria. At the time blood was sampled, none of the patients had received any therapy. TCR repertoires of sorted CD4+ and CD8+ blood T cells from severe aplastic anemia patients and healthy subjects were deep-sequenced in the study. Patients were enrolled under clinicaltrials.gov protocols 00001620, 01623167, 00001397, 00071045, 00081523 and 00961064 in the USA. Ficoll-Paque density gradient centrifugation was used to isolate peripheral blood mononuclear cells. Before DNA was extracted, CD4+ and CD8+ T cells were sorted using either FACS or magnetic beads. This clonotype was recorded many times. No antigen is known for it. No clone much larger than this one lies a single base away; base qualities are absent.

Genomic DNA was used as template for profiling of TCR beta VDJ combinations and CDR3 sequences. TCR repertoire sequencing was run on an Illumina HiSeq 2000. Concerning the study's data processing: Repertoires were assessed using TRBV/TRBJ rearrangement plots, CDR3 size and DJ length profiles, and Simpson's diversity index. Whichever DNA sequence was most abundant in the deep sequencing data was defined as the immunodominant clone. CDR3 amino acid sequences were screened for sharing across subjects and were compared with published repertoires and the VDJdb database. The raw public reads went through TCRdb reprocessing: fastp at Q25, MiXCR clone calling, in-frame beta chains kept. Each CDR3 protein appears once, grouped with its most common genes and DNA. The V and J calls were not made by the authors but by TCRdb's processing. Within this sample are over 150,000 distinct CDR3 sequences, with almost 50% of them counted one time only. Over 10% of the sample goes to the ten largest clones.

The CDR3 numbers 12 residues from cysteine through phenylalanine. Kept here is only the CDR3 DNA, which spans 36 bases and is read in frame from base 1. The germline V gene (reference sequence) specifies DFQATT as CDR1 and SNEGSKA as CDR2. V loses 0 bases of germline sequence and J loses 5 bases, and the interval between the two ends is 7 bases. Overall results and qualifications from the work: CD8+ Simpson's diversity did not differ significantly between patients and healthy controls (P=0.060). Around 30 CD8+ CDR3 sequences were found in both patients and controls but appeared to be highly expressed in patients and within the immunodominant clones of the patients.

This receptor was identified in a human donor with aplastic anemia. Sequencing was done on a sample of sorted CD4+, CD8+, or CD8+CD57+ T cells (not recorded which) from PBMCs. The rearrangement combines TRBV20-1 with TRBJ1-2; the D gene identity is not certain. The nucleotide sequence reads as follows: TGCAGTGCTAGAGATCCTAGATATGGCTACACCTTC. It translates to CSARDPRYGYTF.